Here is one T cell receptor (beta chain) with its context. Trimming stripped 2 bases from V and 4 bases from J, with 9 bases between. This CDR3 has 13 amino acids. From germline, CDR1 is MNHEY and CDR2 SMNVEV (reference sequence). Generated by immunoSEQ multiplex PCR, the TCRdb table keeps only in-frame clones and is missing some. The sample lists about 270,000 clones; roughly 90% were seen once. The entry originates in a study of blood T cell repertoires in COVID-19. The V call is TRBV27, the J call TRBJ2-7, with D possibly being TRBD2 (5 bases). Material for sequencing was peripheral blood. The sequence came from a man between 45 and 60 years old with acute or convalescent COVID-19. The chain's CDR3 is CASSLEGGYEQYF. The CDR3 DNA follows: TGTGCCAGCAGTTTAGAGGGCGGGTACGAGCAGTACTTC.